This section outlines one T cell receptor (beta chain) sequence together with its context. Its antigen is currently unknown. The patients all showed relapse after autologous stem cell transplantation, while their brentuximab vedotin exposure varied. Patients showed best responses of complete response, partial response or progressive disease. These data belong to a study of PD-1 blockade in classical Hodgkin lymphoma. Study observations and caveats: Still unresolved is the cause of the repertoire differences, which may be disease activity or prior therapy. Relapsed/refractory patients reportedly had lower baseline diversity than newly diagnosed patients. Patients with a complete response exhibited baseline diversity comparable to newly diagnosed patients.

Sequenced by immunoSEQ multiplex PCR; TCRdb stores in-frame clones only, minus some. In the table there are about 7,100 clones, more than 60% of which are singletons. The CDR3 is made up of 11 amino acids. Germline V gene lookup returns CDR1 SQVTM and CDR2 ANQGSEA. The V gene lost 6 bases and the J gene lost 6 bases, with 11 bases spanning the gap. The J gene is TRBJ1-2, the V gene TRBV29-1; D is possibly TRBD1 (5 bases). The TCR sequence derives from a human donor with classical Hodgkin lymphoma. The specimen comprised peripheral blood mononuclear cells (PBMCs), sampled at baseline. CDR3 bases: TGCAGCGTCCGTGGAGGGGATGGCTACACCTTC. Protein sequence: CSVRGGDGYTF.